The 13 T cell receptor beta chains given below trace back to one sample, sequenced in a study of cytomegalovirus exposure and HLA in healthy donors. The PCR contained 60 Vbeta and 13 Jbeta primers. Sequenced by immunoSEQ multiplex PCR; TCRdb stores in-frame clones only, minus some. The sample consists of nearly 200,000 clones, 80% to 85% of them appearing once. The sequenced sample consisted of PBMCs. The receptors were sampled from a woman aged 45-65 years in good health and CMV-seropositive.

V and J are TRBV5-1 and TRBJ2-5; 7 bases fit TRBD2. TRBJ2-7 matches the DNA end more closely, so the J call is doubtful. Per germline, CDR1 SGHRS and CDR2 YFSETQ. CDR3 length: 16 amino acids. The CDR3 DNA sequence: TGCGCCAGCAGCTGGACCTTAGCGGGTCGTTCCTACGAGCAGTACTTC. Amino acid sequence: CASSWTLAGRSYEQYF.

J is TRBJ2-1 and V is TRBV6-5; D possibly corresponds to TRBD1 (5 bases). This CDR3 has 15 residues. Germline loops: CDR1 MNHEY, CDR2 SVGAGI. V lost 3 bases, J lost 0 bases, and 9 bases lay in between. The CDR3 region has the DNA TGTGCCAGCAGTTATAAGGGGCCCTCCTACAATGAGCAGTTCTTC. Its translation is CASSYKGPSYNEQFF.

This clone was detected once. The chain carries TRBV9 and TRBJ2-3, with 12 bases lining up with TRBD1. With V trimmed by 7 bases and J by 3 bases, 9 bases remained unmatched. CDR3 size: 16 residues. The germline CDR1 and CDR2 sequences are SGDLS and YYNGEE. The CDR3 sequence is CASRTGTGGATDTQYF. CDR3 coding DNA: TGTGCCAGCCGAACCGGGACAGGGGGCGCGACAGATACGCAGTATTTT.

CDR3 sequence: CASSQEGGVKGRATQYF. The DNA of the CDR3 is TGCGCCAGCAGCCAAGAGGGCGGGGTAAAGGGAAGGGCTACGCAGTATTTT. The J gene is TRBJ2-3, the V gene TRBV4-1; tentatively, D is TRBD2 (6 bases). V dropped 0 bases and J dropped 8 bases, with 21 bases sitting between them. Germline V gene data show CDR1 as MGHRA and CDR2 as YSYEKL. This CDR3 is 17 amino acids long.

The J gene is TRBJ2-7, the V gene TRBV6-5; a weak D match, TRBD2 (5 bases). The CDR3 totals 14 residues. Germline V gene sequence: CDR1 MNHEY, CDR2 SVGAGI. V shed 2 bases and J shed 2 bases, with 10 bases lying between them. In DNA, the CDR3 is TGTGCCAGCAGTTACCGTGGAGGAGCCTACGAGCAGTACTTC. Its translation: CASSYRGGAYEQYF.

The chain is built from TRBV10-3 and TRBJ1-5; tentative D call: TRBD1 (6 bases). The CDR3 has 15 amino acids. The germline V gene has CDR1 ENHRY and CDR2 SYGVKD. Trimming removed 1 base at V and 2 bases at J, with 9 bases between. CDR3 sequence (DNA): TGTGCCATCAGTGAGTTACAGGGAGGCAATCAGCCCCAGCATTTT. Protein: CAISELQGGNQPQHF.

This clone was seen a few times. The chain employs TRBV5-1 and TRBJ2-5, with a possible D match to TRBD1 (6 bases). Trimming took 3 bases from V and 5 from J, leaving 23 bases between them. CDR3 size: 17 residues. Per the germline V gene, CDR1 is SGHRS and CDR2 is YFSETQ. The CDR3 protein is CASSWGVGTSRRETQYF. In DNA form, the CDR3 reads TGCGCCAGCAGCTGGGGAGTCGGGACATCCCGTCGGGAGACCCAGTACTTC.

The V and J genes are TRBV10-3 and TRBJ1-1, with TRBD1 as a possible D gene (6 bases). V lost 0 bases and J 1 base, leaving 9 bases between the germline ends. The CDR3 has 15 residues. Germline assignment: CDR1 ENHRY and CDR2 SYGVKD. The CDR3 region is CAISESPGQNTEAFF. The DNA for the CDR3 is TGTGCCATCAGTGAGTCCCCGGGACAGAACACTGAAGCTTTCTTT.

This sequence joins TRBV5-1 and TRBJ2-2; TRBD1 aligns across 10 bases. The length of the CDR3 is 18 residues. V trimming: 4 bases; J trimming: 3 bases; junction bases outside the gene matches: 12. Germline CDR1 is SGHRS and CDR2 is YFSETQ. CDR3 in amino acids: CASSPGQGEASDTGELFF. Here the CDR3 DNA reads TGCGCCAGCAGCCCCGGACAGGGGGAGGCTTCGGACACCGGGGAGCTGTTTTTT.

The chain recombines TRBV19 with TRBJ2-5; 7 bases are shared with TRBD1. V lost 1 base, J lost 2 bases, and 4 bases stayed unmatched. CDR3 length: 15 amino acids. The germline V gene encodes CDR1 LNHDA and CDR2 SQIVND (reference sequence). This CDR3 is CASSIGDRAQETQYF. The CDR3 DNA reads TGTGCCAGTAGTATAGGAGACAGGGCACAAGAGACCCAGTACTTC.

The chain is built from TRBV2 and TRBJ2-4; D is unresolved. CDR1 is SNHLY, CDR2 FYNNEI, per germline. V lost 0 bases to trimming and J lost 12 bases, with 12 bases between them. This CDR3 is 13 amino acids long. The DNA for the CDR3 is TGTGCCAGCAGTGAAGCGCCTAGAGTGGGTCAGTACTTC. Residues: CASSEAPRVGQYF.

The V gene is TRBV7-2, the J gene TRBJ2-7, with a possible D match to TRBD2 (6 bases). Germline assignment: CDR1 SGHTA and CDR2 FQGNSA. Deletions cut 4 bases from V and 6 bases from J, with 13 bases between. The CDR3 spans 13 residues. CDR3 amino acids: CASSSSSVPEQYF. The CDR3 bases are TGTGCCAGCAGCTCCTCTAGCGTACCCGAGCAGTACTTC.

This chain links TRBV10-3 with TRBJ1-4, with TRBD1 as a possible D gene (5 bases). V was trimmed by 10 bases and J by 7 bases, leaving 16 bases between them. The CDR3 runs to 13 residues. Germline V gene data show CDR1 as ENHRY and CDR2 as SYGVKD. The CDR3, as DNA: TGTGCCACACACCAGGGAGGAGGTGAAAAACTGTTTTTT. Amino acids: CATHQGGGEKLFF.